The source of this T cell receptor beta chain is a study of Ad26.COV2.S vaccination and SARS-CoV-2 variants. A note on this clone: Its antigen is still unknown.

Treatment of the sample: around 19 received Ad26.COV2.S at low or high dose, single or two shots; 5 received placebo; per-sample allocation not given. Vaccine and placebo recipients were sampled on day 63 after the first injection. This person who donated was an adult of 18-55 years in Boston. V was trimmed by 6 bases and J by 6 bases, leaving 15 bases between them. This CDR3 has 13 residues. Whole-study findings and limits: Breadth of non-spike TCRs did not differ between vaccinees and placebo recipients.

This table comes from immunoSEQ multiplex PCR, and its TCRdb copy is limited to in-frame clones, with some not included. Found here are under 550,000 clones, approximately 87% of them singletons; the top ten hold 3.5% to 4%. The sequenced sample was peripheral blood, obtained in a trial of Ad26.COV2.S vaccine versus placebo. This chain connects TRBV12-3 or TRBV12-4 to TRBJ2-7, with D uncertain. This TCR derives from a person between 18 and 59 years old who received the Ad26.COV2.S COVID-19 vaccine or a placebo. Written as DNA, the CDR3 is TGTGCCAGCAGCTTCGGACCACCGGTCGAGCAGTACTTC. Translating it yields CASSFGPPVEQYF.